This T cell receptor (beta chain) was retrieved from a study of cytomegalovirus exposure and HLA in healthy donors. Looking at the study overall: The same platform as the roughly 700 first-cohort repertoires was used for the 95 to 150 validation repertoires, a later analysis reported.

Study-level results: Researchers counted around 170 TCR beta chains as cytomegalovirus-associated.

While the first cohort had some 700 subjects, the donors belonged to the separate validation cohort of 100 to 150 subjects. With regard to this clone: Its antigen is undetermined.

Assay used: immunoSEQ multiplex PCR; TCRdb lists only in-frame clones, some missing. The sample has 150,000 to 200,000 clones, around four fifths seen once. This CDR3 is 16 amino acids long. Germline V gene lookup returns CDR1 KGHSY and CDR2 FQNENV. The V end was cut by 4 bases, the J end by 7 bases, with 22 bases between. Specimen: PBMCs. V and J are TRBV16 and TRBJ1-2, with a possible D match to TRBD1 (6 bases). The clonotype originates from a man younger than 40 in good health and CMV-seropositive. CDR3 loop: CASSPITGTGGLGYTF. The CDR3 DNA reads TGTGCCAGCAGCCCCATCACCGGGACGGGGGGGCTTGGCTACACCTTC.